The present entry profiles one T cell receptor beta chain with its context. What it binds is not known. The data were obtained in a study of shared clonotypes between healthy human individuals. Study-level points and caveats: Sampling covered nothing but blood. Tissue TCR repertoires likely differ from those found in blood. Genetic and exposure-history diversity was limited by the few donors.

Deep level was the assay's run setting. Each replicate PCR on the sorted subsets used roughly 210 ng DNA (around 30,000 T cell genomes). Sequencing used immunoSEQ multiplex PCR; TCRdb keeps in-frame clones, though not all of them. Here the sample spans 150,000 to 200,000 clones, just under 95% being singletons. The trim removed 7 bases at V and 2 bases at J, leaving 7 bases unmatched. The CDR3 spans 15 residues. The germline gives CDR1 MNHNY, CDR2 SVGAGI (reference sequence). The receptor comes from a woman aged 25 to 39 in good health. The sequencing input was naive CD4+ T cells sorted from blood. Stated subset: CD45RA+ positively selected. This chain uses TRBV6-6 with TRBJ2-7, with 11 bases identical to TRBD2. CDR3 region: CASTTSGSPPYEQYF. In DNA form, the CDR3 reads TGTGCCAGCACAACTAGCGGGAGTCCCCCCTACGAGCAGTACTTC.